This entry describes one T cell receptor (beta chain). This entry comes from a study of blood T cell repertoires in COVID-19. Study overall: Samples came from the United States, Italy and Spain, spanning acute and convalescent COVID-19. Sources were T cells, B-cell-depleted T cells, or PBMCs; the material itself was cDNA or gDNA.

In the authors' workflow: From reference gene primer amplification, estimates of nucleated cell counts were derived. Sequencing used immunoSEQ multiplex PCR; TCRdb keeps in-frame clones, though not all of them. The DNA gave D and trimming, while V, J and clone size come from that table. The data show over 70,000 clones, 60% to 85% seen once. The ends were cut back, 2 bases at V and 12 bases at J, with 13 bases in the middle. Germline loops: CDR1 MDHEN, CDR2 SYDVKM. The CDR3 runs 12 residues. The rearrangement links TRBV28 to TRBJ1-1; D ambiguous. This receptor was taken from a woman older than 75 with acute or convalescent COVID-19. Sequencing was performed on peripheral blood. The CDR3 here is CASSLGSGLSFF. CDR3 nucleotide sequence: TGTGCCAGCAGTTTAGGCAGTGGGCTATCTTTCTTT. The variable domain in full, completed from reference TRBV28 and TRBJ1-1, reads DVKVTQSSRYLVKRTGEKVFLECVQDMDHENMFWYRQDPGLGLRLIYFSYDVKMKEKGDIPEGYSVSREKKERFSLILESASTNQTSMYLCASSLGSGLSFFGQGTRLTVV.